This TCR beta chain is from a study of shared clonotypes between healthy human individuals. Study context: The plates for each donor numbered three CD4 naive, three CD4 memory, two CD8 naive and one CD8 memory.

Using immunoSEQ multiplex PCR, the repertoire was profiled, and TCRdb retains in-frame clones only, with some absent. The sample records about 2.4 million clones, around 90% being singletons. The CDR3 is 16 residues long. The germline gives CDR1 SGHRS, CDR2 YFSETQ. Trimming cost V 3 bases and J 10 bases, with 20 bases left between them. J is TRBJ1-6 and V is TRBV5-1, with a tentative D call TRBD1 (5 bases). This sequence was found in a man younger than 35 in good health. Material for sequencing was naive CD4+ T cells sorted from blood. Specified subset: CD45RA+ positively selected. The CDR3 nucleotides are TGCGCCAGCAGCTCGGGAGGGACGGATCCGTCGTCACCCCTCCACTTT. Protein: CASSSGGTDPSSPLHF. Filled out from reference TRBV5-1 and TRBJ1-6, the complete variable domain reads KAGVTQTPRYLIKTRGQQVTLSCSPISGHRSVSWYQQTPGQGLQFLFEYFSETQRNKGNFPGRFSGRQFSNSRSEMNVSTLELGDSALYLCASSSGGTDPSSPLHFGNGTRLTVT.